A single sample is the source of the 13 T cell receptor beta chains below, sequenced in a study of T cell changes during pregnancy in multiple sclerosis. Clones were read by immunoSEQ multiplex PCR, and TCRdb kept only the in-frame ones, dropping some. The sample contains some 41,000 clones, 90% of which appear only once. This material consisted of CD8+ T cells from peripheral blood mononuclear cells, taken in the first trimester of pregnancy. These receptors all come from a female donor with multiple sclerosis, enrolled in a pregnancy study.

The chain links TRBV6-6 to TRBJ2-1, with D perhaps matching TRBD1 (6 bases). V lost 8 bases to trimming and J lost 8 bases, with 19 bases between them. The germline V gene encodes CDR1 MNHNY and CDR2 SVGAGI (reference sequence). This CDR3 has 14 residues. CDR3 bases: TGTGCCAGCGAGTTTGGGGGCTCGGGCGATGAGCAGTTCTTC. It specifies CASEFGGSGDEQFF.

This clone was seen only once. The CDR3 loop is CASSYYGSSYNEQFF. In nucleotides, the CDR3 is TGTGCCAGCAGTTATTATGGGAGCTCCTACAATGAGCAGTTCTTC. The chain links TRBV6-5 to TRBJ2-1, with TRBD2 as a possible D gene (5 bases). Germline values: CDR1 MNHEY, CDR2 SVGAGI. This CDR3 has 15 amino acids. V was trimmed by 3 bases and J by 0 bases, leaving 9 bases between them.

This sequence joins TRBV9 and TRBJ2-1, with 9 positions matching TRBD2. V lost 0 bases, J lost 2 bases, and 0 bases stayed unmatched. Per the germline V gene, CDR1 is SGDLS and CDR2 is YYNGEE. There are 15 residues in the CDR3. CDR3 sequence reads: CASSVGTSAYNEQFF. CDR3 sequence (DNA): TGTGCCAGCAGCGTAGGGACTAGCGCCTACAATGAGCAGTTCTTC.

The genes are TRBV19 and TRBJ2-1; 13 bases are a match to TRBD2. With V trimmed by 4 bases and J by 4 bases, 7 bases remained unmatched. The CDR3 loop spans 17 amino acids. CDR1 is LNHDA, CDR2 SQIVND, per germline (reference sequence). This CDR3 reads CASSTTRLAGGYNEQFF. CDR3 nucleotides: TGTGCCAGTAGTACTACACGACTAGCGGGGGGATACAATGAGCAGTTCTTC.

The chain employs TRBV5-1 and TRBJ2-2, with 10 nucleotides matching TRBD2. The CDR3 length is 16 residues. With 4 bases clipped from V and 4 bases from J, the junction kept 7 bases outside the gene matches. CDR1 and CDR2 from the germline V gene are SGHRS and YFSETQ. The CDR3 loop reads CASSRTSGVGTGELFF. The CDR3 DNA follows: TGCGCCAGCAGCCGTACTAGCGGGGTAGGCACCGGGGAGCTGTTTTTT. Supplemented by reference TRBV5-1 and TRBJ2-2, the full variable domain reads KAGVTQTPRYLIKTRGQQVTLSCSPISGHRSVSWYQQTPGQGLQFLFEYFSETQRNKGNFPGRFSGRQFSNSRSEMNVSTLELGDSALYLCASSRTSGVGTGELFFGEGSRLTVL.

CDR3 nucleotides: TGTGCCATGGAATCTAGACAGAGCACAGATACGCAGTATTTT. Residues: CAMESRQSTDTQYF. J is TRBJ2-3 and V is TRBV7-9, with D possibly TRBD1 on 5 matching bases. The CDR3 sequence is 14 residues long. CDR1 is SEHNR and CDR2 is FQNEAQ in the germline V gene (reference sequence). The V end lost 10 bases, the J end lost 0 bases, and 14 bases lay between the germline ends.

V and J are TRBV5-6 and TRBJ2-7; unclear D gene. Trimming left V 0 bases short and J 4 bases short, with 5 bases between. Germline CDR1 is SGHDT and CDR2 is YYEEEE. This CDR3 contains 12 residues. The CDR3 loop reads CASSLVSYEQYF. CDR3 sequence (DNA): TGTGCCAGCAGCTTGGTATCGTACGAGCAGTACTTC.

The CDR3 DNA sequence: TGTGCCAGCAGTGTCGACCCGGGACTAGCGGGAGTTGAGCAGTACTTC. This codes for CASSVDPGLAGVEQYF. The chain combines TRBV6-1 with TRBJ2-7; 14 nucleotides line up with TRBD2. V lost 4 bases and J lost 7; bases outside the gene matches: 9. Germline CDR1 is MNHNS and CDR2 is SASEGT. CDR3 length: 16 residues.

This chain joins TRBV27 and TRBJ2-3, with TRBD2 identical over 8 bases. Germline loops: CDR1 MNHEY, CDR2 SMNVEV (reference sequence). CDR3 size: 16 residues. Trimming took 3 bases from V and 6 from J; bases not matched to a gene: 11. Here the CDR3 DNA reads TGTGCCAGCAGTTTGCGGAGTCGGGGGGGCCGGGATACGCAGTATTTT. Residues: CASSLRSRGGRDTQYF.

The J gene is TRBJ2-1, the V gene TRBV4-3, with 8 nucleotides matching TRBD2. With V trimmed by 0 bases and J by 4 bases, 2 bases remained unmatched. The germline gives CDR1 LGHNA, CDR2 YSLEER. There are 15 residues in the CDR3. CDR3 loop: CASSQDSGGYNEQFF. In DNA, the CDR3 is TGCGCCAGCAGCCAAGACAGCGGGGGATACAATGAGCAGTTCTTC.

This clone was recorded a few times. The chain uses TRBV5-1 and TRBJ1-1; D is ambiguous. Trimming removed 2 bases from V and 0 bases from J, with 11 bases in between. The CDR3 length is 15 residues. Germline V lookup: CDR1 SGHRS, CDR2 YFSETQ. For the CDR3, the DNA is TGCGCCAGCAGCTTCACAGCCTGGATGAACACTGAAGCTTTCTTT. This sequence encodes CASSFTAWMNTEAFF.

This chain links TRBV6-5 with TRBJ1-2, with D possibly TRBD1 on 6 matching bases. The CDR3 covers 12 residues. The V gene lost 6 bases and the J gene lost 4 bases, with 9 bases spanning the gap. Germline CDR1 and CDR2: MNHEY and SVGAGI. The CDR3 is CASRQGPYGYTF. As DNA, the CDR3 is TGTGCCAGCAGACAGGGCCCCTATGGCTACACCTTC.

This chain links TRBV11-1 with TRBJ2-5, with 12 positions matching TRBD2. Germline CDR1 is SGHAT and CDR2 is FQDESV (reference sequence). Germline trimming cut 5 bases from V and 0 bases from J; bases unmatched to any gene: 4. The CDR3 contains 16 residues. The CDR3 spells CASSSWTSGDQETQYF. The CDR3 nucleotides read TGTGCCAGCAGCAGTTGGACTAGCGGGGACCAAGAGACCCAGTACTTC.